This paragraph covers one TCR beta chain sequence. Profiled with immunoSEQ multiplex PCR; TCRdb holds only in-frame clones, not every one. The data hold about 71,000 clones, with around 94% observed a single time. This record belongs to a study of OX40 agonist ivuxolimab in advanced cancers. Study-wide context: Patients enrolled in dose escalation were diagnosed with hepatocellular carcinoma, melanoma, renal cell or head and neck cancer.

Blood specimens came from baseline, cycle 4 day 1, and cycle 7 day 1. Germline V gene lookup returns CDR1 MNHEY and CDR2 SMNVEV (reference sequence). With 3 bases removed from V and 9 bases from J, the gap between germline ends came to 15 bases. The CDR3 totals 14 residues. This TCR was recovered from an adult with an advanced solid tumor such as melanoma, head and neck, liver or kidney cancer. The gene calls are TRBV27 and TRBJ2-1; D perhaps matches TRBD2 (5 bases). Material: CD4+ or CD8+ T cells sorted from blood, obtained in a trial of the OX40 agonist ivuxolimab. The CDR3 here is CASSFTRGKSEQFF. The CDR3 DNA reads TGTGCCAGCAGTTTTACACGAGGGAAGAGTGAGCAGTTCTTC.